These T cell receptor beta chains were read from a single sample in a study of blood T cell repertoires in COVID-19. Some clones are missing from TCRdb's copy, which holds only in-frame ones; the method was immunoSEQ multiplex PCR. Of approximately 270,000 clones detected, about 91% appear once; the ten largest clones hold over 1.2%. The sequenced sample consisted of peripheral blood. Receptor source: a man older than 75 with acute or convalescent COVID-19. Each CDR3 is given with its conserved first and last residue. Each record gives: D gene, clone size, J gene, V gene, CDR3 DNA, CDR3 protein. A D gene is named only where the DNA matches it firmly. A row's size may be missing; if present it is once, few, many or a size class.

D: NA
size: NA
J: TRBJ2-1
V: TRBV7-9
DNA: TGTGCCAGCAGCTCAGACGGAGGCTACAATGAGCAGTTCTTC
CDR3: CASSSDGGYNEQFF

D: TRBD1
size: NA
J: TRBJ2-2
V: TRBV7-9
DNA: TGTGCCAGCAGAGGGACAGCAAACACCGGGGAGCTGTTTTTT
CDR3: CASRGTANTGELFF

D: NA
size: once
J: TRBJ1-2
V: TRBV7-8
DNA: TGTGCCAGCAGCGTCAGTAGCAGAAACTATGGCTACACCTTC
CDR3: CASSVSSRNYGYTF

D: NA
size: NA
J: TRBJ2-2
V: TRBV7-9
DNA: TGTGCCAGCAGCCGGGTCCTGGGCACCGGGGAGCTGTTTTTT
CDR3: CASSRVLGTGELFF

D: NA
size: few
J: TRBJ2-3
V: TRBV6-6
DNA: TGTGCCAGCAGTGGTGGCACGAGCACAGATACGCAGTATTTT
CDR3: CASSGGTSTDTQYF

D: TRBD1
size: NA
J: TRBJ2-3
V: TRBV5-1
DNA: TGCGCCAGCAGCCTCACAGGGGTAGTGGGCACAGATACGCAGTATTTT
CDR3: CASSLTGVVGTDTQYF

D: NA
size: once
J: TRBJ2-5
V: TRBV28
DNA: TGTGCCACCCACGAGGAGTTCCAAGAGACCCAGTACTTC
CDR3: CATHEEFQETQYF

D: NA
size: NA
J: TRBJ2-1
V: TRBV20-1
DNA: TGCAGTGCTAGGAGGCAGAATGAGCAGTTCTTC
CDR3: CSARRQNEQFF

D: TRBD2
size: NA
J: TRBJ2-1
V: TRBV6-5
DNA: TGTGCCAGCAGTTACTCGCTAGCGGTTTCCTACAATGAGCAGTTCTTC
CDR3: CASSYSLAVSYNEQFF

D: TRBD1
size: NA
J: TRBJ1-5
V: TRBV28
DNA: TGTGCCAGCAGTTTATTTCCCACAACAGCGGGGCGGACAGGGGGCTTCAATCAGCCCCAGCATTTT
CDR3: CASSLFPTTAGRTGGFNQPQHF

D: NA
size: NA
J: TRBJ2-3
V: TRBV6-2/TRBV6-3
DNA: TGTGCCAGCAGTTACGGCGGATTAGATACGCAGTATTTT
CDR3: CASSYGGLDTQYF

D: NA
size: NA
J: TRBJ1-5
V: TRBV6-2/TRBV6-3
DNA: TGTGCCAGCAGTTACGTGACAGGCCATGACGGCAATCAGCCCCAGCATTTT
CDR3: CASSYVTGHDGNQPQHF

D: TRBD2
size: NA
J: TRBJ2-1
V: TRBV10-3
DNA: TGTGCCATCAGTGAGGGGAGGGGACCCAACAATGAGCAGTTCTTC
CDR3: CAISEGRGPNNEQFF

D: TRBD2
size: NA
J: TRBJ2-1
V: TRBV9
DNA: TGTGCCAGCAGCGTAGGCGGGGGGTCCTCCTACAATGAGCAGTTCTTC
CDR3: CASSVGGGSSYNEQFF

D: NA
size: NA
J: TRBJ2-2
V: TRBV3-1/TRBV3-2
DNA: TGTGCCAGCAGCCAAGACGACGAATTGGGACACTCTGACACCGGGGAGCTGTTTTTT
CDR3: CASSQDDELGHSDTGELFF

D: TRBD2
size: NA
J: TRBJ2-7
V: TRBV5-1
DNA: TGCGCCAGCAGTCCTAGCGGGAGCTCCTACGAGCAGTACTTC
CDR3: CASSPSGSSYEQYF

D: TRBD1
size: once
J: TRBJ2-2
V: TRBV19
DNA: TGTGCCAGTAGCTTCACAGGGGTATGGGGTTCCGGGGAGCTGTTTTTT
CDR3: CASSFTGVWGSGELFF

D: NA
size: NA
J: TRBJ2-1
V: TRBV3-1/TRBV3-2
DNA: TGTGCCAGCAGCCAAGGGGCTCCTTTGGGTTACAATGAGCAGTTCTTC
CDR3: CASSQGAPLGYNEQFF

D: NA
size: NA
J: TRBJ1-2
V: TRBV5-5
DNA: TGTGCCAGCAGCTTGCCCGCCGCGGACTATGGCTACACCTTC
CDR3: CASSLPAADYGYTF

D: TRBD2
size: NA
J: TRBJ2-3
V: TRBV19
DNA: TGTGCCAGTACCCTGACTAGCGGGAGAGCAGATACGCAGTATTTT
CDR3: CASTLTSGRADTQYF

D: TRBD2
size: once
J: TRBJ2-3
V: TRBV4-1
DNA: TGCGCCAGCAGCCAAGAAGGGACTAGCGGGAGCTCAGATACGCAGTATTTT
CDR3: CASSQEGTSGSSDTQYF

D: TRBD1
size: NA
J: TRBJ2-7
V: TRBV6-2/TRBV6-3
DNA: TGTGCCAGCAGTTATCTCCCCTCGACCGGGACAGGGTACTACGAGCAGTACTTC
CDR3: CASSYLPSTGTGYYEQYF

D: NA
size: once
J: TRBJ1-2
V: TRBV28
DNA: TGTGCCAGCAGTTCAAACGTTGGAGCAACCTATGGCTACACCTTC
CDR3: CASSSNVGATYGYTF

D: TRBD1
size: NA
J: TRBJ1-4
V: TRBV5-1
DNA: TGCGCCAGCAGCCTAGGACAGGTTCTTAATGAAAAACTGTTTTTT
CDR3: CASSLGQVLNEKLFF

D: NA
size: NA
J: TRBJ2-7
V: TRBV5-5
DNA: TGTGCCAGCAGCTTGTTGGCAGGCGCCTACGAGCAGTACTTC
CDR3: CASSLLAGAYEQYF

D: NA
size: NA
J: TRBJ1-2
V: TRBV3-1/TRBV3-2
DNA: TGTGCCAGCAGCCAAGATCAGGCAGGGAGGGGCGGCTACACCTTC
CDR3: CASSQDQAGRGGYTF

D: NA
size: NA
J: TRBJ1-5
V: TRBV6-5
DNA: TGTGCCAGCAGGACCGCGGGGTATAATCAGCCCCAGCATTTT
CDR3: CASRTAGYNQPQHF

D: TRBD1
size: NA
J: TRBJ2-5
V: TRBV5-1
DNA: TGCGCCAGCAGCTTTGCCGGGACAGGGGGAGAGACCCAGTACTTC
CDR3: CASSFAGTGGETQYF

D: NA
size: once
J: TRBJ1-2
V: TRBV5-4
DNA: TGTGCCAGCACCTTGGCACGCGCTAACTATGGCTACACCTTC
CDR3: CASTLARANYGYTF

D: NA
size: NA
J: TRBJ2-1
V: TRBV14
DNA: TGTGCCAGCAGCCAAGGTAAGCGGCCGAGCTCCTACAATGAGCAGTTCTTC
CDR3: CASSQGKRPSSYNEQFF

D: NA
size: NA
J: TRBJ1-4
V: TRBV19
DNA: TGTGCCAGTAGTCCTGAAAGAGGACTCGGAAAACTGTTTTTT
CDR3: CASSPERGLGKLFF

D: NA
size: NA
J: TRBJ2-7
V: TRBV11-1
DNA: TGTGCCAGCAGCTTAGGACAGAGCTACGAGCAGTACTTC
CDR3: CASSLGQSYEQYF

D: NA
size: NA
J: TRBJ1-5
V: TRBV29-1
DNA: TGCAGCGTTGAGGAGGGGCTAAATCAGCCCCAGCATTTT
CDR3: CSVEEGLNQPQHF

D: TRBD2
size: NA
J: TRBJ2-1
V: TRBV19
DNA: TGTGCCAGTAGTTCGGGACTAGCGGGAGCCTACAATGAGCAGTTCTTC
CDR3: CASSSGLAGAYNEQFF

D: NA
size: NA
J: TRBJ2-5
V: TRBV7-9
DNA: TGTGCCAGCAGCTTAGATGGCCGTGGAGAGACCCAGTACTTC
CDR3: CASSLDGRGETQYF

D: TRBD1
size: NA
J: TRBJ1-1
V: TRBV19
DNA: TGTGCCAGTAGTCCGACAGGGAAGCATAGCACTGAAGCTTTCTTT
CDR3: CASSPTGKHSTEAFF

D: TRBD1
size: NA
J: TRBJ1-5
V: TRBV19
DNA: TGTGCCAGTAGTATGATAATGGACAGGAATCAGCCCCAGCATTTT
CDR3: CASSMIMDRNQPQHF

D: NA
size: few
J: TRBJ2-7
V: TRBV6-2/TRBV6-3
DNA: TGTGCCAGCACCCCACGAGATCGTACAGGAGTCTACGAGCAGTACTTC
CDR3: CASTPRDRTGVYEQYF

D: TRBD1
size: NA
J: TRBJ1-2
V: TRBV4-3
DNA: TGCGCCAGCAGCAGACAAGTGCGGACAGGGGACGGCTACACCTTC
CDR3: CASSRQVRTGDGYTF

D: NA
size: NA
J: TRBJ2-3
V: TRBV27
DNA: TGTGCCAGCAGTTTTCAGCGGCGCGCAGATACGCAGTATTTT
CDR3: CASSFQRRADTQYF